The subject of this entry is one TCR beta chain. Amplification used 60 Vbeta primers and 13 Jbeta primers. Clones were read by immunoSEQ multiplex PCR, and TCRdb kept only the in-frame ones, dropping some. This table holds some 120,000 clones. This sample is part of a study of cytomegalovirus exposure and HLA in healthy donors. CDR1 is SGHVS, CDR2 FQNEAQ, per germline. Trimming took off 0 bases at V and 0 bases at J, with 11 bases between the two ends. The CDR3 runs to 16 residues. The material sequenced was PBMCs. The gene calls are TRBV7-8 and TRBJ1-1; weak D call: TRBD1 (5 bases). The receptor was derived from a man aged 18 to 30 in good health and CMV-seronegative. The CDR3 here is CASSLARGGMNTEAFF. DNA of the CDR3: TGTGCCAGCAGCTTAGCAAGGGGAGGCATGAACACTGAAGCTTTCTTT.